These 18 T cell receptor beta chains came from one sample sequenced in a study of blood T cell repertoires in COVID-19. Sequencing used immunoSEQ multiplex PCR; TCRdb keeps in-frame clones, though not all of them. The table includes nearly 300,000 clones, roughly nine tenths detected once. The sample comprised PBMCs or T cells enriched from blood (not recorded which). Receptors were obtained from a woman between 45 and 60 years old who had been exposed to COVID-19.

The chain is built from TRBV29-1 and TRBJ2-5, with D maybe TRBD2 (6 bases). The V end lost 8 bases, the J end lost 3 bases, and 28 bases lay between the germline ends. The length of the CDR3 is 17 residues. Germline assignment: CDR1 SQVTM and CDR2 ANQGSEA. CDR3: CSPVMGVSGWGEETQYF. In nucleotides, the CDR3 is TGCAGCCCAGTCATGGGCGTGAGCGGTTGGGGGGAAGAGACCCAGTACTTC.

This sequence joins TRBV7-6 and TRBJ2-7; TRBD2 is a possible D gene (6 bases). Trimming took off 2 bases at V and 2 bases at J, with 13 bases between the two ends. Looked up from germline, CDR1 is SGHVS and CDR2 is FNYEAQ. This CDR3 comprises 15 residues. CDR3 nucleotide sequence: TGTGCCAGCAGCTTAATGGCGGGGACCACCTACGAGCAGTACTTC. Residues: CASSLMAGTTYEQYF. Drawing the rest from reference TRBV7-6 and TRBJ2-7, the complete variable domain is GAGVSQSPRYKVTKRGQDVALRCDPISGHVSLYWYRQALGQGPEFLTYFNYEAQQDKSGLPNDRFSAERPEGSISTLTIQRTEQRDSAMYRCASSLMAGTTYEQYFGPGTRLTVT.

This clone has a single count. The gene calls are TRBV6-5 and TRBJ2-7; TRBD2 might be the D (5 bases). Between the trimmed V and J ends, which lost 3 bases and 6 bases, there was a span of 15 bases. CDR1 MNHEY and CDR2 SVGAGI come from the germline V gene. The CDR3 totals 14 residues. The CDR3 reads CASSYWAGGSEQYF. In DNA form, the CDR3 reads TGTGCCAGCAGTTATTGGGCGGGCGGCTCCGAGCAGTACTTC.

The chain uses TRBV3-1 (or the pseudogene TRBV3-2) and TRBJ1-6; D is uncertain. CDR1 and CDR2 from the germline V gene are LGHDT and YNNKEL (reference sequence). This CDR3 contains 15 residues. V was cut by 2 bases and J by 6 bases, with 11 bases left in between. CDR3 sequence reads: CASSQSPGSNSPLHF. The CDR3 DNA reads TGTGCCAGCAGCCAAAGTCCAGGCTCTAATTCACCCCTCCACTTT.

The V call is TRBV27, the J call TRBJ1-5, with 7 nucleotides matching TRBD1. This CDR3 has 14 amino acids. V lost 3 bases to trimming and J lost 4 bases; unmatched junction nucleotides: 3. The germline V gene has CDR1 MNHEY and CDR2 SMNVEV (reference sequence). The chain's CDR3 is CASSLDRWNQPQHF. CDR3 nucleotides: TGTGCCAGCAGTTTGGACAGGTGGAATCAGCCCCAGCATTTT.

The DNA of the CDR3 is TGTGCCAGCAGCTTGCAATCACCCCTCCACTTT. Translated, it gives CASSLQSPLHF. V usage is TRBV5-8 and J usage is TRBJ1-6; D remains unclear. Germline CDR1 SGHTS, CDR2 YDEGEE. The CDR3 has 11 residues. Trimming pared 1 base from V and 10 bases from J, leaving 3 bases between.

The chain is built from TRBV20-1 and TRBJ2-5; D ambiguous. V lost 3 bases, J lost 4 bases, and 9 bases lay in between. The CDR3 is made up of 12 amino acids. Germline assignment: CDR1 DFQATT and CDR2 SNEGSKA (reference sequence). CDR3: CSASVVTETQYF. CDR3 DNA: TGCAGTGCTAGTGTAGTTACAGAGACCCAGTACTTC.

The chain joins TRBV9 to TRBJ2-7; 7 nucleotides match TRBD1. There are 14 residues in the CDR3. V was pared by 0 bases and J by 5 bases, with 5 bases of the junction left unmatched. The V gene's germline CDR1 is SGDLS and CDR2 YYNGEE. CDR3 loop: CASSVGQGVHEQYF. For the CDR3, the DNA is TGTGCCAGCAGCGTAGGTCAGGGGGTCCACGAGCAGTACTTC.

The chain couples TRBV29-1 to TRBJ1-2, with D hard to call. Germline values: CDR1 SQVTM, CDR2 ANQGSEA. The CDR3 is 11 residues long. V shed 4 bases and J shed 8 bases, with 11 bases lying between them. The CDR3 loop reads CSVGASGGYTF. As DNA, the CDR3 is TGCAGCGTTGGCGCCTCGGGGGGCTACACCTTC.

The rearrangement links TRBV13 to TRBJ1-5; D not resolved. This CDR3 comprises 14 residues. V lost 0 bases and J 4 bases, leaving 7 bases between the germline ends. CDR1 is PRHDT, CDR2 FYEKMQ, per germline (reference sequence). The CDR3 DNA is TGTGCCAGCAGCTTAGGACGGGTTAATCAGCCCCAGCATTTT. It encodes CASSLGRVNQPQHF.

The CDR3 is CASSYEGGMNTEAFF. In DNA, the CDR3 is TGTGCCAGCAGTTACGAGGGCGGGATGAACACTGAAGCTTTCTTT. The gene calls are TRBV6-5 and TRBJ1-1; the D is unclear. V was cut by 2 bases and J by 0 bases, with 10 bases left in between. The germline CDR1 and CDR2 sequences are MNHEY and SVGAGI. The CDR3 has 15 residues.

CDR3 coding DNA: TGTGCCATCAAAGAGGGTGGTCACGGTGAAGCTTTCTTT. Protein: CAIKEGGHGEAFF. The chain combines TRBV10-3 with TRBJ1-1, with D uncertain. This CDR3 spans 13 amino acids. Trimming stripped 7 bases from V and 7 bases from J, with 16 bases between. Germline lookup yields CDR1 ENHRY and CDR2 SYGVKD.

This chain uses TRBV27 with TRBJ1-6, with D uncertain. The germline CDR1 and CDR2 sequences are MNHEY and SMNVEV (reference sequence). The CDR3 runs 15 residues. Trimming removed 6 bases at V and 0 bases at J, with 9 bases between. The CDR3 sequence: CASRGRSSYNSPLHF. In nucleotides, the CDR3 is TGTGCCAGCAGAGGGAGGAGCTCCTATAATTCACCCCTCCACTTT.

J is TRBJ2-2 and V is TRBV28; no firm D call. The germline gives CDR1 MDHEN, CDR2 SYDVKM. The CDR3 is 13 residues long. Trimming left V 1 base short and J 4 bases short, with 4 bases between. The CDR3 DNA follows: TGTGCCAGCAGTTTATCCGGCACCGGGGAGCTGTTTTTT. Translated: CASSLSGTGELFF.

Comment on this clone: This sample includes further DNA sequences coding for the same CDR3. This chain connects TRBV9 to TRBJ2-5, with 9 bases aligning to TRBD2. Looked up from germline, CDR1 is SGDLS and CDR2 is YYNGEE. The CDR3 is 16 amino acids. Trimming removed 0 bases from V and 4 bases from J; junction bases left unmatched: 7. This chain's CDR3 is CASSVGGGGAGETQYF. CDR3 in DNA: TGTGCCAGCAGCGTAGGTGGCGGGGGGGCAGGAGAGACCCAGTACTTC.

The CDR3, as DNA: TGTGCCAGCAGCCCCCTGACTAGCGGGGGCTATGAGCAGTTCTTC. This codes for CASSPLTSGGYEQFF. The chain recombines TRBV28 with TRBJ2-1; 12 bases fit TRBD2. CDR1 and CDR2 (germline): MDHEN, SYDVKM. The V and J ends lost 6 bases and 8 bases, in that order; junction bases with no gene match: 8. The CDR3 loop spans 15 amino acids.

CDR3 sequence reads: CASSRDSYYEQYF. The CDR3 DNA sequence: TGTGCCAGTAGCCGGGACAGTTACTACGAGCAGTACTTC. The chain has TRBV19 and TRBJ2-7; 7 bases are shared with TRBD1. The CDR3 length is 13 residues. The V and J ends lost 6 bases and 3 bases, in that order; junction bases with no gene match: 5. Germline values: CDR1 LNHDA, CDR2 SQIVND (reference sequence).

The chain recombines TRBV27 with TRBJ2-7; TRBD1 might be the D (7 bases). Germline lookup yields CDR1 MNHEY and CDR2 SMNVEV (reference sequence). This CDR3 comprises 13 residues. The ends were cut back, 7 bases at V and 3 bases at J, with 13 bases in the middle. The CDR3 reads CASTNQGGYEQYF. CDR3 in DNA: TGTGCCAGCACTAACCAGGGGGGCTACGAGCAGTACTTC.